The 12 T cell receptor beta chains presented below share a single source sample, sequenced in a study of graft-versus-host responses after intestinal transplantation. No antigens are known for them. Data came from immunoSEQ multiplex PCR; TCRdb stores just in-frame clones and leaves some out. There are around 87,000 clones in the sample; just under 95% occur only once, and roughly 0.36% lies in the top ten. Sequenced material: unstimulated CD8+ T cells sorted from spleen or lymph node cells, taken before transplant. These receptors all come from a human donor who was the organ donor for an intestinal transplant.

This clone was found once. The gene calls are TRBV5-1 and TRBJ2-5, with TRBD2 as a possible D gene (6 bases). There are 20 residues in the CDR3. V lost 1 base and J 5 bases, leaving 30 bases between the germline ends. Germline V gene sequence: CDR1 SGHRS, CDR2 YFSETQ. The CDR3 reads CASSLSGLQTFKIPEETQYF. In DNA form, the CDR3 reads TGCGCCAGCAGCTTGAGCGGACTACAGACCTTTAAGATCCCTGAGGAGACCCAGTACTTC.

The chain has TRBV4-1 and TRBJ2-3; 9 bases agree with TRBD2. The CDR3 is 18 residues long. Germline trimming cut 4 bases from V and 5 bases from J; bases unmatched to any gene: 16. Germline V gene lookup returns CDR1 MGHRA and CDR2 YSYEKL. CDR3 residues: CASSPAVLPAGGLDTQYF. In nucleotides, the CDR3 is TGCGCCAGCAGCCCGGCAGTCCTCCCAGCGGGGGGATTAGATACGCAGTATTTT.

This chain connects TRBV4-2 to TRBJ1-1, with a tentative D call TRBD1 (5 bases). Germline CDR1 is LGHNA and CDR2 is YNFKEQ. The V and J ends lost 3 bases and 2 bases respectively, with 25 bases between them. This CDR3 is 19 amino acids long. Here the CDR3 DNA reads TGTGCCAGCAGCCATCGAGACGCACAGTCCGGCGGGGGAAACACTGAAGCTTTCTTT. Translating it yields CASSHRDAQSGGGNTEAFF.

This chain joins TRBV29-1 and TRBJ1-2; no definite D call. The V end lost 3 bases, the J end lost 0 bases, and 2 bases lay between the germline ends. From germline, CDR1 is SQVTM and CDR2 ANQGSEA. The CDR3 extends over 11 amino acids. The CDR3 DNA follows: TGCAGCGTTGACACTAACTATGGCTACACCTTC. It codes for CSVDTNYGYTF.

V is TRBV27 and J is TRBJ2-1, with 7 bases identical to TRBD2. V shed 2 bases and J 4 bases; nucleotides not matched to a gene: 2. The CDR3 has 14 amino acids. From germline, CDR1 is MNHEY and CDR2 SMNVEV (reference sequence). The DNA for the CDR3 is TGTGCCAGCAGTTTAGGGGGGGAGTACAATGAGCAGTTCTTC. Translation: CASSLGGEYNEQFF.

In nucleotides, the CDR3 is TGCAGCGTTGAAAGGAGGGGTCAGACCTACGAGCAGTACTTC. This translates into CSVERRGQTYEQYF. V and J are TRBV29-1 and TRBJ2-5; D is possibly TRBD2 (6 bases). The J call could be wrong; TRBJ2-7 is a better fit for the DNA end. The germline gives CDR1 SQVTM, CDR2 ANQGSEA. The CDR3 length is 14 residues.

The genes are TRBV9 and TRBJ1-2; D remains unclear. Looked up from germline, CDR1 is SGDLS and CDR2 is YYNGEE. The CDR3 totals 13 residues. V shed 0 bases and J shed 2 bases, with 5 bases lying between them. In nucleotides, the CDR3 is TGTGCCAGCAGCGTAGGGAGGAACTATGGCTACACCTTC. Translating gives CASSVGRNYGYTF.

This clone was detected once. This chain connects TRBV19 to TRBJ2-7; TRBD1 aligns across 10 bases. The CDR3 has 15 residues. Trimming cost V 5 bases and J 5 bases; bases outside gene matches: 9. CDR1 is LNHDA, CDR2 SQIVND, per germline (reference sequence). CDR3: CASSAAGTGVNEQYF. In nucleotides, the CDR3 is TGTGCCAGTAGTGCCGCAGGGACAGGGGTAAACGAGCAGTACTTC.

This clone was recorded once. The chain employs TRBV7-3 and TRBJ2-1; TRBD1 is a possible D gene (6 bases). The CDR3 covers 15 residues. The V end lost 5 bases, the J end lost 4 bases, and 15 bases lay between the germline ends. Germline V gene data show CDR1 as SGHTA and CDR2 as FQGTGA. CDR3 in amino acids: CASSNPGTPYNEQFF. The CDR3 bases are TGTGCCAGCAGCAACCCCGGGACACCATACAATGAGCAGTTCTTC.

This sequence joins TRBV13 and TRBJ2-3; TRBD1 aligns across 8 bases. Germline trimming cut 5 bases from V and 2 bases from J; bases unmatched to any gene: 9. Germline V gene lookup returns CDR1 PRHDT and CDR2 FYEKMQ (reference sequence). The CDR3 runs 16 residues. The CDR3 region is CASSHRQGFSTDTQYF. The CDR3 nucleotides are TGTGCCAGCAGCCATCGACAGGGGTTTTCCACAGATACGCAGTATTTT.

In nucleotides, the CDR3 is TGCAGCGTTGAAGATCGCGGGAGTAAAGGGGAGGCGTATGGCTACACCTTC. It codes for CSVEDRGSKGEAYGYTF. The rearrangement links TRBV29-1 to TRBJ1-2; D possibly corresponds to TRBD1 (5 bases). The V end was cut by 0 bases, the J end by 5 bases, with 22 bases between. The CDR3 covers 17 residues. The germline V gene encodes CDR1 SQVTM and CDR2 ANQGSEA.

The V and J genes are TRBV27 and TRBJ2-3; 8 bases align to TRBD2. This CDR3 is 16 amino acids long. Trimming cost V 0 bases and J 2 bases; bases outside gene matches: 4. Per germline, CDR1 MNHEY and CDR2 SMNVEV (reference sequence). CDR3 nucleotides: TGTGCCAGCAGTTTATCAAGCGGGGGAATCACAGATACGCAGTATTTT. Protein product: CASSLSSGGITDTQYF.